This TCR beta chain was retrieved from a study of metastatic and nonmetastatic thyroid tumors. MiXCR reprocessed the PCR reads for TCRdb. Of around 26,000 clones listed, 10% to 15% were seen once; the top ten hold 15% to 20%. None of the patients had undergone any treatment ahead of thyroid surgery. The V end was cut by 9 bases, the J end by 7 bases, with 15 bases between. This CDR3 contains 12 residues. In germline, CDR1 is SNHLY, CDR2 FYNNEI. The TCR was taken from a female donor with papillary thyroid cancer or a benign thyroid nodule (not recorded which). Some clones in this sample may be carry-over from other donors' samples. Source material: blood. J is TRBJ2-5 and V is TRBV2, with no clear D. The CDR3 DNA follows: TGTGCCAGTGGCGCTACGGGTGGGACCCAGTACTTC. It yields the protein CASGATGGTQYF. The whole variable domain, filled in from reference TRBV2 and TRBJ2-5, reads EPEVTQTPSHQVTQMGQEVILRCVPISNHLYFYWYRQILGQKVEFLVSFYNNEISEKSEIFDDQFSVERPDGSNFTLKIRSTKLEDSAMYFCASGATGGTQYFGPGTRLLVL.